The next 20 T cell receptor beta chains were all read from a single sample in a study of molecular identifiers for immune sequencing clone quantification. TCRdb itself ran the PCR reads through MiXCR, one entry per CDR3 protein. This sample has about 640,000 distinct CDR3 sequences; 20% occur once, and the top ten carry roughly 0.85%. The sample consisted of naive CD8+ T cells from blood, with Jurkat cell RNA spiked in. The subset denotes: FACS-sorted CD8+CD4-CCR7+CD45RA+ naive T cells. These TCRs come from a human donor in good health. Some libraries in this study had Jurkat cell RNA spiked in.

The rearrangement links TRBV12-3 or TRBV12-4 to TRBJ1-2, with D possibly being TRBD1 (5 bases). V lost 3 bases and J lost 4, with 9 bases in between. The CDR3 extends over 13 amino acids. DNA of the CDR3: TGTGCCAGCAGTTTCGGGGCAATCTATGGCTACACCTTC. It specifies CASSFGAIYGYTF.

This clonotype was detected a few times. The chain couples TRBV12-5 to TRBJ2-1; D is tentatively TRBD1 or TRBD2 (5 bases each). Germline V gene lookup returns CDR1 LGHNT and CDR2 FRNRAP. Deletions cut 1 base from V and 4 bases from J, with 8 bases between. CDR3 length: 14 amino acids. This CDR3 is CASGLGDGYNEQFF. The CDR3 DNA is TGTGCTAGTGGTTTGGGGGACGGATACAATGAGCAGTTCTTC. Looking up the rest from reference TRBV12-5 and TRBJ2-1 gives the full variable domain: DARVTQTPRHKVTEMGQEVTMRCQPILGHNTVFWYRQTMMQGLELLAYFRNRAPLDDSGMPKDRFSAEMPDATLATLKIQPSEPRDSAVYFCASGLGDGYNEQFFGPGTRLTVL.

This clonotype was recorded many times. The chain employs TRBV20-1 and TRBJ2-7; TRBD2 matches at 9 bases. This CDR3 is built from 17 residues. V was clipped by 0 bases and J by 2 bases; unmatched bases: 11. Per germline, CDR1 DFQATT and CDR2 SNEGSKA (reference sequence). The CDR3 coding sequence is TGCAGTGCTAGAGAGGGGCCGAGTAGCGGGAGACCCTACGAGCAGTACTTC. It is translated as CSAREGPSSGRPYEQYF.

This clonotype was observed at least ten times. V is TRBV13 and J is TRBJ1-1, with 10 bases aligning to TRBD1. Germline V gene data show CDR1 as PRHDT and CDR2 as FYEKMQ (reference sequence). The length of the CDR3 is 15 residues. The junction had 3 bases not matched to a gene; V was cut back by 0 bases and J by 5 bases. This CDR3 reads CASSLGTGGMTEAFF. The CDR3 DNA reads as TGTGCCAGCAGCTTAGGGACAGGGGGCATGACTGAAGCTTTCTTT.

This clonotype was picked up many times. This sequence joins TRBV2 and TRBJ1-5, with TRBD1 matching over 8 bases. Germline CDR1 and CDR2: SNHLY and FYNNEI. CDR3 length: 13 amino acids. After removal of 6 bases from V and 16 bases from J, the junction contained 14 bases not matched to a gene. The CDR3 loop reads CASRSGWDRHSHF. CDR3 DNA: TGTGCCAGCAGATCCGGATGGGACAGGCACAGTCATTTT.

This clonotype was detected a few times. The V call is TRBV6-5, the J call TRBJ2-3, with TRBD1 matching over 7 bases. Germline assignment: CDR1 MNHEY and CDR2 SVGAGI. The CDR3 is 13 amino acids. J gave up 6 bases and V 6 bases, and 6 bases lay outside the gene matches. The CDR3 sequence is CASSSGQEDTQYF. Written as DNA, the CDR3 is TGTGCCAGCAGCTCAGGACAGGAGGATACGCAGTATTTT.

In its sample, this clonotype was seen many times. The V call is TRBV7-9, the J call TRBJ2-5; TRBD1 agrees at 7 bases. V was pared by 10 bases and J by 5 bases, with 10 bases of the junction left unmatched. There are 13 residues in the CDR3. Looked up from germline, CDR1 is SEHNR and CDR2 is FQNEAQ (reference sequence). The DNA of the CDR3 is TGTGCCACCTCGACAGGGATCGGGGAGACCCAGTACTTC. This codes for CATSTGIGETQYF.

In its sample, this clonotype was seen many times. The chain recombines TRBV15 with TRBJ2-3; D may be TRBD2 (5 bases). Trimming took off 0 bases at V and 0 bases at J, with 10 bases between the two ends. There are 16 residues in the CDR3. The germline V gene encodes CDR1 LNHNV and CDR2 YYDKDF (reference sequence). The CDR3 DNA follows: TGTGCCACCAGCAGAGACCTGCAGCGGAGCACAGATACGCAGTATTTT. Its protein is CATSRDLQRSTDTQYF.

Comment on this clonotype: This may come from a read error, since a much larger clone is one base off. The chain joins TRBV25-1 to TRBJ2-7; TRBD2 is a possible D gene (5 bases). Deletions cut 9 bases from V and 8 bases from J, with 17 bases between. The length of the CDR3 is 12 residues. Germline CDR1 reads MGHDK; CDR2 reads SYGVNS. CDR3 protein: CASGYGIDKQYF. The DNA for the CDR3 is TGTGCCAGTGGATACGGGATCGACAAGCAGTACTTC.

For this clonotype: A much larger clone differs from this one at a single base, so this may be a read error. The CDR3 coding sequence is TGTGCCCGGAGTAGCGACCACACAGATACGCAGTATTTT. Its translation: CARSSDHTDTQYF. V and J are TRBV30 and TRBJ2-3; possible D gene TRBD2, 5 bases. Per germline, CDR1 GTSNPN and CDR2 SVGIG (reference sequence). This CDR3 spans 13 amino acids.

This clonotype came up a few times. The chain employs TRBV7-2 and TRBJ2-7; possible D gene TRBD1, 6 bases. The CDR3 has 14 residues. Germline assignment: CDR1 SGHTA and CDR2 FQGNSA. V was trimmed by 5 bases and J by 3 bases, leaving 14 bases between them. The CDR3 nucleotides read TGTGCCAGCAGCGCTTTCGGGACATACTACGAGCAGTACTTC. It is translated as CASSAFGTYYEQYF.

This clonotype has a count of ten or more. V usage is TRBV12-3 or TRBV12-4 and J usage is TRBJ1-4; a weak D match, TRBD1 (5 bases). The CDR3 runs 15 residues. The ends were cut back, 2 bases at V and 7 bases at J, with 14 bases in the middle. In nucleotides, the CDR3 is TGTGCCAGCAGTTTAAGGGTCAGGGCGGTTGAAAAACTGTTTTTT. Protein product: CASSLRVRAVEKLFF.

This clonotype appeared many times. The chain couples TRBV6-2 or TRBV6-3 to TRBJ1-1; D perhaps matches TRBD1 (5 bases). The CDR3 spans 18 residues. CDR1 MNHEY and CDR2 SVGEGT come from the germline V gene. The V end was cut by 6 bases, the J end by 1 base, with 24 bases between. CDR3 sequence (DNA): TGTGCCAGCAGCGAAGACCTGCGACAGATCCTAAAGAACACTGAAGCTTTCTTT. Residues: CASSEDLRQILKNTEAFF.

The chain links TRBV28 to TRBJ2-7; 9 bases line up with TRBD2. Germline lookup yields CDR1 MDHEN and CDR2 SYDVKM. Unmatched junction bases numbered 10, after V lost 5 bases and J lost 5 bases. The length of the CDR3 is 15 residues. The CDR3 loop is CASSHVASGTHEQYF. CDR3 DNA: TGTGCCAGCAGTCACGTTGCTAGCGGGACCCACGAGCAGTACTTC. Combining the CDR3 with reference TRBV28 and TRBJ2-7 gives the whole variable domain DVKVTQSSRYLVKRTGEKVFLECVQDMDHENMFWYRQDPGLGLRLIYFSYDVKMKEKGDIPEGYSVSREKKERFSLILESASTNQTSMYLCASSHVASGTHEQYFGPGTRLTVT.

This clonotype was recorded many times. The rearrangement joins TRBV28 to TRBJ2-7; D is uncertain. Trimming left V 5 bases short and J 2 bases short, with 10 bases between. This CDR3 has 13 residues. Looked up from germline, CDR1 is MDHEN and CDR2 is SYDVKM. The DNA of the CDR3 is TGTGCCAGCAGTCGCCTCTATGCCTACGAGCAGTACTTC. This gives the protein CASSRLYAYEQYF.

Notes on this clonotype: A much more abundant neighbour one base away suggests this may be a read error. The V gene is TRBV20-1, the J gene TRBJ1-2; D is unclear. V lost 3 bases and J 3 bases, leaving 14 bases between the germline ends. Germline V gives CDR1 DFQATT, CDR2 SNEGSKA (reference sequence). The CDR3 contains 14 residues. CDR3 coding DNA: TGCAGTGCTAGCCCAACCGAAGAAGACTATGGCTACACCTTC. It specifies CSASPTEEDYGYTF.

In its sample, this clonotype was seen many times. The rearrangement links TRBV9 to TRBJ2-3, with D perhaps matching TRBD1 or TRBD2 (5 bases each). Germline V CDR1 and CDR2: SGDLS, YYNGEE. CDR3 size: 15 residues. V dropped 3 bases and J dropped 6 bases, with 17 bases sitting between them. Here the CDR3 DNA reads TGTGCCAGCAGCGAACAGGATCATTGGGGGGATACGCAGTATTTT. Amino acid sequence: CASSEQDHWGDTQYF.

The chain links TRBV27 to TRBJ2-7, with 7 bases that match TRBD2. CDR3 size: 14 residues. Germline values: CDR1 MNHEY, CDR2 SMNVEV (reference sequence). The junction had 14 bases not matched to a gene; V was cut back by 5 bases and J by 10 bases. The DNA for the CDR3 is TGTGCCAGCAGTGGGGGGGGGTCGGGGGAGGAACAGTACTTC. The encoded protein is CASSGGGSGEEQYF.

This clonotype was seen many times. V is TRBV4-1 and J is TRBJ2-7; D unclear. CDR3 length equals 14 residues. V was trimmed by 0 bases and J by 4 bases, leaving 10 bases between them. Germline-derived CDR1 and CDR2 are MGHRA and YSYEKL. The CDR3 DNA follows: TGCGCCAGCAGCCAAGACGGGTACAGTTACGAGCAGTACTTC. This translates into CASSQDGYSYEQYF.

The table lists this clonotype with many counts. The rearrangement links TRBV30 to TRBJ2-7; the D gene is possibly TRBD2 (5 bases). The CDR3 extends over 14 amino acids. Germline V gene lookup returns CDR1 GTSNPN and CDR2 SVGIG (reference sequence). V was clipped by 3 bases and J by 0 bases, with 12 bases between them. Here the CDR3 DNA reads TGTGCCTGGAGGGAGGACTTATACTCCTACGAGCAGTACTTC. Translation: CAWREDLYSYEQYF.